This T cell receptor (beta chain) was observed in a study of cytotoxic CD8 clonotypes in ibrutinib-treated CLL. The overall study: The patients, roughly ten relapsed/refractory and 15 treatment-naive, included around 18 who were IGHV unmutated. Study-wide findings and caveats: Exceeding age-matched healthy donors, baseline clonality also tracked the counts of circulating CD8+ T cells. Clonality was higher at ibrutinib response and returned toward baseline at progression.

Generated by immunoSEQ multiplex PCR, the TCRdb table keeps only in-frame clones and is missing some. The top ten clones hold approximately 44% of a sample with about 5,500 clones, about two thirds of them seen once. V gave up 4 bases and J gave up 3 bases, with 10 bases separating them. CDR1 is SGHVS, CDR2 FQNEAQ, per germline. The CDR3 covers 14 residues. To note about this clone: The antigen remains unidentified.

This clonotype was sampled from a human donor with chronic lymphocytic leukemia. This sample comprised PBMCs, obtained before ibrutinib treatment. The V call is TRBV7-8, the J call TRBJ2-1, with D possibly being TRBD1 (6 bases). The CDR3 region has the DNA TGTGCCAGCAGCTGGAAGGACAGCTACAATGAGCAGTTCTTC. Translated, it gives CASSWKDSYNEQFF.